Given below is one T cell receptor (beta chain) in context. This specimen comes from a study of blood T cell repertoires in COVID-19. Study in general: Whether acute or convalescent, the COVID-19 samples came from the United States, Italy and Spain.

Assay used: immunoSEQ multiplex PCR; TCRdb lists only in-frame clones, some missing. The repertoire includes about 250,000 clones, roughly 89% of them detected once, and approximately 5% sits in the top ten. The germline V and J ends were trimmed by 5 bases and 5 bases, with 17 bases remaining between them. Germline V gene sequence: CDR1 SGHVS, CDR2 FNYEAQ. CDR3 length: 15 amino acids. V usage is TRBV7-6 and J usage is TRBJ2-3; D might be TRBD2 (5 bases). This clonotype was obtained from a woman between 35 and 50 years old who had recovered from COVID-19. Input material: peripheral blood. CDR3: CASSPQSGMGDTQYF. For the CDR3, the DNA is TGTGCCAGCAGCCCCCAGTCGGGAATGGGAGATACGCAGTATTTT.